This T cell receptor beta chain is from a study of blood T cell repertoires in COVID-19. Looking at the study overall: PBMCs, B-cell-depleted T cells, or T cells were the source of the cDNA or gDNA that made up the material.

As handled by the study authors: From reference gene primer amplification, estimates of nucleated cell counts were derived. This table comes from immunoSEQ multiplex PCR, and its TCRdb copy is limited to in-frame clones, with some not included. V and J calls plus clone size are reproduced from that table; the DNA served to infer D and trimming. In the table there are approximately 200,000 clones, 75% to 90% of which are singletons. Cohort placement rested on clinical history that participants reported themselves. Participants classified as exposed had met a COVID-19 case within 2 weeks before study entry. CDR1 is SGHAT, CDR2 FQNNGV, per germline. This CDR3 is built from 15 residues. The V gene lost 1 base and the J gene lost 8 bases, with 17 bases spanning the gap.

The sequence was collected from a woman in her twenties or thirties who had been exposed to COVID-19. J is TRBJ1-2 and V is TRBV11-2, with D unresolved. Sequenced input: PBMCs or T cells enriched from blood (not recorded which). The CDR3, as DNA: TGTGCCAGCAGCTTAGTTCGAGTAGGAGACTTCGGCTACACCTTC. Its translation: CASSLVRVGDFGYTF.